This T cell receptor (beta chain) was obtained from a study of OX40 agonist ivuxolimab in advanced cancers. Study information: Three patients, one with hepatocellular carcinoma and two with cutaneous melanoma, achieved partial responses. The study, taken as a whole, reports: Researchers did not establish what antigens the expanded peripheral T cells target. Certain nonresponding patients likewise had low normalized T-cell clonal expansion. Averaging showed that CD8+ T cells had more expanded clones than CD4+ did.

Details on this clone: The antigen is undetermined. At one of its ends the junction is not consistent with the germline gene, which may arise from a read error.

CDR3 size: 13 residues. Germline assignment: CDR1 MNHEY and CDR2 SVGAGI. Profiling relied on immunoSEQ multiplex PCR, and the TCRdb table lists in-frame clones only, not all of them. The repertoire consists of more than 50,000 clones, with approximately 93% occurring once and the leading ten covering 15% to 20%. This chain uses TRBV6-5 with TRBJ2-7; weak D call: TRBD2 (5 bases). This material consisted of CD4+ or CD8+ T cells sorted from blood, taken in a trial of the OX40 agonist ivuxolimab. The receptor comes from an adult with an advanced solid tumor such as melanoma, head and neck, liver or kidney cancer. The CDR3, as DNA: TGTGCCATCAGTGATGGAGGTCCGAGCGAGCAGTACTTC. It codes for CAISDGGPSEQYF.